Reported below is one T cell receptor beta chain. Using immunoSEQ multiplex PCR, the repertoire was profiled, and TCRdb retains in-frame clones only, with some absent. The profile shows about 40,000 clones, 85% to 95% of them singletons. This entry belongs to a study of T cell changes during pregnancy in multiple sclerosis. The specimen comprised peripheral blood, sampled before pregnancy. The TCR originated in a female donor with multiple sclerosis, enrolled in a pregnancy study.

The CDR3 here is CSVEVAHLSTDTQYF. The CDR3 bases are TGCAGCGTTGAGGTCGCGCACCTTAGCACAGATACGCAGTATTTT. This chain uses TRBV29-1 with TRBJ2-3; D remains unclear. V was cut by 3 bases and J by 0 bases, with 13 bases left in between. CDR3 length: 15 amino acids. Germline CDR1 SQVTM, CDR2 ANQGSEA.